The clone carrying this TCR beta chain occurred a few times. Its antigen is not known. Germline V CDR1 and CDR2: SGHTA, FQGNSA. Trimming took 5 bases from V and 5 from J; bases not matched to a gene: 14. There are 18 residues in the CDR3. The data belong to a study of shared clonotypes between healthy human individuals. General study findings and limits: Sequencing depth was predicted to influence how clonotypes are shared among donors.

The assay was immunoSEQ multiplex PCR, and TCRdb's table has in-frame clones only and misses some. This table holds 800,000 to 1,200,000 clones, approximately 80% found once. The V gene is TRBV7-2, the J gene TRBJ2-5; 13 nucleotides line up with TRBD2. The specimen was memory CD4+ T cells from PBMCs. Regarding subset: CD45RA-negative fraction. The sequence came from a man aged 18 to 30 in good health. Some clones in this sample may be carry-over from other donors' samples. The CDR3 loop is CASSPGGTSGVTEETQYF. Here the CDR3 DNA reads TGTGCCAGCAGCCCAGGAGGGACTAGCGGGGTTACGGAGGAGACCCAGTACTTC.